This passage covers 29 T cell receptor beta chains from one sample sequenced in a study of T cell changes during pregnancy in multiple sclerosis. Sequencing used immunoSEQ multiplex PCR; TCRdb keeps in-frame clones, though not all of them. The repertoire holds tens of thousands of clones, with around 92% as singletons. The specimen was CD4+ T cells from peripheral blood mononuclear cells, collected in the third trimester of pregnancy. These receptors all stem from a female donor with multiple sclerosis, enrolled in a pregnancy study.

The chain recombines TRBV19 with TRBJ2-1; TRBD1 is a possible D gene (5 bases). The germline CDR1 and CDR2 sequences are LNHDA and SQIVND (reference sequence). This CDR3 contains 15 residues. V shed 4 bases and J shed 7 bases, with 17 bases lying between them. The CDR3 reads CASSTPRGLRNEQFF. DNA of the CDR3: TGTGCCAGTAGTACTCCAAGGGGTCTGCGGAATGAGCAGTTCTTC. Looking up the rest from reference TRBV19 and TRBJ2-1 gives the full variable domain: DGGITQSPKYLFRKEGQNVTLSCEQNLNHDAMYWYRQDPGQGLRLIYYSQIVNDFQKGDIAEGYSVSREKKESFPLTVTSAQKNPTAFYLCASSTPRGLRNEQFFGPGTRLTVL.

CDR3 bases: TGCGCCAGCAGCTTGGTTTCCGGGAATGGCGCTGAAGCTTTCTTT. This codes for CASSLVSGNGAEAFF. V usage is TRBV5-1 and J usage is TRBJ1-1; D is undetermined. Between the trimmed V and J ends, which lost 0 bases and 6 bases, there was a span of 15 bases. CDR1 SGHRS and CDR2 YFSETQ come from the germline V gene. This CDR3 region has 15 residues.

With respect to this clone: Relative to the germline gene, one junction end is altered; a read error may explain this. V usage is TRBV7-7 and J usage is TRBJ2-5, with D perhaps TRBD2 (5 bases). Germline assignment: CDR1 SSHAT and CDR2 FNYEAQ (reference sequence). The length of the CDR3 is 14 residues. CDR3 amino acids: CASSFGGREETQYF. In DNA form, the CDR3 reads TGTGCTAGCAGCTTTGGCGGAAGGGAGGAGACCCAGTACTTC.

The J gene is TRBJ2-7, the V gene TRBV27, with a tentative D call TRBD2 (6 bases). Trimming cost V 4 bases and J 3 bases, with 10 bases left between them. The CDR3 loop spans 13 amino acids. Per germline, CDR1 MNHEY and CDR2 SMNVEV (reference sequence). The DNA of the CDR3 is TGTGCCAGCAGTTCGCGGGGTAACTACGAGCAGTACTTC. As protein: CASSSRGNYEQYF.

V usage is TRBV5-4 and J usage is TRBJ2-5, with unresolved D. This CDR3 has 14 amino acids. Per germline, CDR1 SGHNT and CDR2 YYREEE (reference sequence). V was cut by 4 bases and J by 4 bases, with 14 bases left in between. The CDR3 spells CASSDWSRSETQYF. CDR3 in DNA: TGTGCCAGCAGCGACTGGTCCCGGTCAGAGACCCAGTACTTC.

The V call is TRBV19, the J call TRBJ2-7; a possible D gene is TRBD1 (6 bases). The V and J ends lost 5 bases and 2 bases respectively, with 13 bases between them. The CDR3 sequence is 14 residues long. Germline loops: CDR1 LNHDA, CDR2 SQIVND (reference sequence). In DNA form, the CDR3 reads TGTGCCAGTAGTCTAACAGGGAATGCCTACGAGCAGTACTTC. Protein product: CASSLTGNAYEQYF. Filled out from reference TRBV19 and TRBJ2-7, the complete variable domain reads DGGITQSPKYLFRKEGQNVTLSCEQNLNHDAMYWYRQDPGQGLRLIYYSQIVNDFQKGDIAEGYSVSREKKESFPLTVTSAQKNPTAFYLCASSLTGNAYEQYFGPGTRLTVT.

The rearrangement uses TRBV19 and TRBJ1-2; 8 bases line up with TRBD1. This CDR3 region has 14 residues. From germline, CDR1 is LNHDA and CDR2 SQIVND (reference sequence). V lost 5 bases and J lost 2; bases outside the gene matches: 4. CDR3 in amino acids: CASSPDRGNYGYTF. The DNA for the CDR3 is TGTGCCAGTAGTCCAGACAGGGGAAACTATGGCTACACCTTC.

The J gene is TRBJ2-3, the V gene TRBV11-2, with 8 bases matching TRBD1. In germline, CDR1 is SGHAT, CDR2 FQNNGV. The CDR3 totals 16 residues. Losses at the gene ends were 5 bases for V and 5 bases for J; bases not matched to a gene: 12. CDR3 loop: CASSKGQGQKGDTQYF. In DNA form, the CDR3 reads TGTGCCAGCAGCAAAGGACAGGGCCAAAAGGGAGATACGCAGTATTTT.

CDR3 region: CASSLGTAQETQYF. DNA of the CDR3: TGTGCCAGCAGCTTGGGGACAGCCCAAGAGACCCAGTACTTC. This chain joins TRBV7-2 and TRBJ2-5; 7 bases agree with TRBD1. The germline CDR1 and CDR2 sequences are SGHTA and FQGNSA. The CDR3 is 14 residues long. The V segment lost 3 bases and the J segment 1 base; nucleotides outside the gene matches: 2.

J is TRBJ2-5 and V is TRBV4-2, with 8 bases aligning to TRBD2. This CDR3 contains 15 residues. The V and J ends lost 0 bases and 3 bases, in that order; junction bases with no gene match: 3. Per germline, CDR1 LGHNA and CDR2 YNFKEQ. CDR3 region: CASSQEPGGEETQYF. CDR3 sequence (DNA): TGTGCCAGCAGCCAAGAGCCGGGAGGGGAAGAGACCCAGTACTTC.

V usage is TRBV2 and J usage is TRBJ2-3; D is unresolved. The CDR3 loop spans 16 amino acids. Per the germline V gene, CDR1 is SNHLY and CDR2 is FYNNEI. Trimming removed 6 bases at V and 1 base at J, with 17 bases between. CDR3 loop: CASSQSWASRTDTQYF. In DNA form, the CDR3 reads TGTGCCAGCAGCCAATCCTGGGCGTCCCGCACAGATACGCAGTATTTT.

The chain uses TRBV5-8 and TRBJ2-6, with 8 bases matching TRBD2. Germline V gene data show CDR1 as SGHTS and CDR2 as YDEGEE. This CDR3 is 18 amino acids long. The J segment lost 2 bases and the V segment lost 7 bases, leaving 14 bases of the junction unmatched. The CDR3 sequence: CASRLSGGAITGANVLTF. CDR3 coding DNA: TGTGCCAGCCGACTTTCGGGGGGGGCCATTACTGGGGCCAACGTCCTGACTTTC. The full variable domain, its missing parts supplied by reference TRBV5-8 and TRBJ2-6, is EAGVTQSPTHLIKTRGQQATLRCSPISGHTSVYWYQQALGLGLQFLLWYDEGEERNRGNFPPRFSGRQFPNYSSELNVNALELEDSALYLCASRLSGGAITGANVLTFGAGSRLTVL.

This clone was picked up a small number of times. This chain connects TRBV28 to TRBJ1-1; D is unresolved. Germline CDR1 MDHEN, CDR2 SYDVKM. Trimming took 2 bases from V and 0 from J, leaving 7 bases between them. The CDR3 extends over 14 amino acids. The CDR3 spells CASSLITMNTEAFF. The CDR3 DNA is TGTGCCAGCAGTTTAATAACAATGAACACTGAAGCTTTCTTT.

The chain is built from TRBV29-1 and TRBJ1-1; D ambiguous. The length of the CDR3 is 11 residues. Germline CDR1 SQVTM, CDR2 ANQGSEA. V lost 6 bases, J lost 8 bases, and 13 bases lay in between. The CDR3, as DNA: TGCAGCGTCGCCAGAGGATCGGAAGCTTTCTTT. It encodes CSVARGSEAFF.

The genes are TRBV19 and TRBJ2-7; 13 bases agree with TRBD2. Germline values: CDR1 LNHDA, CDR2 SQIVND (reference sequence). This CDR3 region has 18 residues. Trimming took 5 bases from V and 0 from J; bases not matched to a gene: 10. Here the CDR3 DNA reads TGTGCCAGTAGTTCCGGGACTAGCGGGATCTCACCCTCCTACGAGCAGTACTTC. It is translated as CASSSGTSGISPSYEQYF.

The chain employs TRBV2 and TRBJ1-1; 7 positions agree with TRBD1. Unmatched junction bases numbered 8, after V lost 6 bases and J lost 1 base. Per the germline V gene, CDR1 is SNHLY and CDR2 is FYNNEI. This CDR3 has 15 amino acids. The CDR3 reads CASSSEGQRNTEAFF. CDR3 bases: TGTGCCAGCAGCTCGGAGGGACAGAGGAACACTGAAGCTTTCTTT.

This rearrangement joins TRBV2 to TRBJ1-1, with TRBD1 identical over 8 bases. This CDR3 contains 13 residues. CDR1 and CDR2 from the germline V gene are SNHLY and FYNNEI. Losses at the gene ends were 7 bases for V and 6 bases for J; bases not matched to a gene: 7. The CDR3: CASNPQGGPEAFF. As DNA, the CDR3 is TGTGCCAGCAATCCACAGGGGGGCCCTGAAGCTTTCTTT.

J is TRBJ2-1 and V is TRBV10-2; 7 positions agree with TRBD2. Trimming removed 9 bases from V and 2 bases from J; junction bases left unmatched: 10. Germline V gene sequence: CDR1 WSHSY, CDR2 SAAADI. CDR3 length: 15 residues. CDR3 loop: CASRGLAGPYNEQFF. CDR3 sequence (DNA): TGCGCCAGTAGGGGTTTAGCGGGCCCCTACAATGAGCAGTTCTTC.

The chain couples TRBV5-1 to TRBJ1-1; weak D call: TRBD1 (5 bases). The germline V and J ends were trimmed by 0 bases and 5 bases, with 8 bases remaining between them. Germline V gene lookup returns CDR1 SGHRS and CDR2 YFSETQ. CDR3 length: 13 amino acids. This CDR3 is CASSLGGGTEAFF. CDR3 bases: TGCGCCAGCAGCTTGGGGGGGGGAACTGAAGCTTTCTTT.

This CDR3 reads CASSPPGIAESYNEQFF. DNA for the CDR3: TGTGCCAGCTCACCACCGGGGATAGCGGAGTCCTACAATGAGCAGTTCTTC. This rearrangement joins TRBV18 to TRBJ2-1; a weak D match, TRBD2 (6 bases). The CDR3 spans 17 residues. V dropped 0 bases and J dropped 1 base, with 13 bases sitting between them. Germline V gives CDR1 KGHSH, CDR2 LQKENI.

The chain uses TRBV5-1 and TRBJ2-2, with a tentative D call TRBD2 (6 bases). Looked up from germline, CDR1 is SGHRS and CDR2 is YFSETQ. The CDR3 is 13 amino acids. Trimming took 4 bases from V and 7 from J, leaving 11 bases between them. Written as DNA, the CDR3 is TGCGCCAGCAGCCAACGGGAGAACGGGGAGCTGTTTTTT. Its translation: CASSQRENGELFF.

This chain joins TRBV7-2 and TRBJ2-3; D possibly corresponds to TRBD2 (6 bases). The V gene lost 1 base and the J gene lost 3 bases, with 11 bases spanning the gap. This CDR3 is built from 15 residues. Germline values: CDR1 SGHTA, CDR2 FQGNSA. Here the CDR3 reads CASSLGGGWTDTQYF. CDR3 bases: TGTGCCAGCAGCTTAGGAGGAGGGTGGACAGATACGCAGTATTTT.

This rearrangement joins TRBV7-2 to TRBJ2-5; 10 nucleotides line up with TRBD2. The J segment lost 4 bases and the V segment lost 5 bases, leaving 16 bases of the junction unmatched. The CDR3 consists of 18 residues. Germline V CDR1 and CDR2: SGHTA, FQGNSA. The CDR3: CASSPAPFSGGRGETQYF. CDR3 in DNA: TGTGCCAGCAGCCCGGCCCCCTTTAGCGGGGGGAGGGGAGAGACCCAGTACTTC.

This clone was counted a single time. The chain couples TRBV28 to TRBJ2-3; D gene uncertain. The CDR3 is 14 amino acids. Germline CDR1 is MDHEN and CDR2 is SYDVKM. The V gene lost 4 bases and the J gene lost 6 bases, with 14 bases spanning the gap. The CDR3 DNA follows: TGTGCCAGCAGTTCTCGACTCCTCCGGGATACGCAGTATTTT. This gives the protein CASSSRLLRDTQYF.

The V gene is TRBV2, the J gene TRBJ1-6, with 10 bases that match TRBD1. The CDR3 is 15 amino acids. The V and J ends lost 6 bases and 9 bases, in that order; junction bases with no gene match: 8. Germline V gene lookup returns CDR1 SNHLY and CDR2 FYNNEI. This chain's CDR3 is CASRNSGTGVSPLHF. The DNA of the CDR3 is TGTGCCAGCAGGAATTCCGGGACAGGGGTTTCACCCCTCCACTTT.

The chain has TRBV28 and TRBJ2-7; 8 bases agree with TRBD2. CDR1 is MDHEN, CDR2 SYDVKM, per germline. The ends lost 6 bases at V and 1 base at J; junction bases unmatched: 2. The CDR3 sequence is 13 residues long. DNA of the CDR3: TGTGCCAGCAGACCTAGCGGGTCCTACGAGCAGTACTTC. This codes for CASRPSGSYEQYF.

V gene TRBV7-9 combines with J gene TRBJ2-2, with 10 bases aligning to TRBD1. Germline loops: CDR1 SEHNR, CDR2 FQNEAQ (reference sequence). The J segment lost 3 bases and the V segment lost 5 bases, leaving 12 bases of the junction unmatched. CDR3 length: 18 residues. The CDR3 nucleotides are TGTGCCAGCAGCACGACCCGGGACAGGGGTATTGACACCGGGGAGCTGTTTTTT. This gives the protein CASSTTRDRGIDTGELFF.

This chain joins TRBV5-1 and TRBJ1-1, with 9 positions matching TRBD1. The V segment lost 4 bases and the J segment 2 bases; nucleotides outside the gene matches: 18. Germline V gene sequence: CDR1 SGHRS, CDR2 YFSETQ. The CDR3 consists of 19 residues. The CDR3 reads CASSLRDRALDGQNTEAFF. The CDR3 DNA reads TGCGCCAGCAGCCTCCGGGACAGGGCCCTCGACGGTCAAAACACTGAAGCTTTCTTT. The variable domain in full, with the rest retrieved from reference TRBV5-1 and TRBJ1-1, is KAGVTQTPRYLIKTRGQQVTLSCSPISGHRSVSWYQQTPGQGLQFLFEYFSETQRNKGNFPGRFSGRQFSNSRSEMNVSTLELGDSALYLCASSLRDRALDGQNTEAFFGQGTRLTVV.

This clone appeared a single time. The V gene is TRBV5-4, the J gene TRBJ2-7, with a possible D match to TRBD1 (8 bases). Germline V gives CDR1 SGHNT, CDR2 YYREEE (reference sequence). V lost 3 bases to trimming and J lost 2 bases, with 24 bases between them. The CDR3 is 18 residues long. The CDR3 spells CASSSMGGTGTKAYEQYF. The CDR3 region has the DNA TGTGCCAGCAGCTCCATGGGGGGGACAGGAACCAAGGCCTACGAGCAGTACTTC.